The sequence of this T cell receptor beta chain was determined in a study of T cell changes during pregnancy in multiple sclerosis. Clones were read by immunoSEQ multiplex PCR, and TCRdb kept only the in-frame ones, dropping some. In the table there are 45,000 to 60,000 clones, approximately 92% of which are singletons. Trimming pared 2 bases from V and 1 base from J, leaving 12 bases between. The CDR3 is 16 residues long. Germline V lookup: CDR1 LNHDA, CDR2 SQIVND (reference sequence). The chain uses TRBV19 and TRBJ1-5; the D is unclear. This receptor was obtained from a female donor with multiple sclerosis, enrolled in a pregnancy study. Sequences were derived from CD4+ T cells from peripheral blood mononuclear cells, sampled in the third trimester of pregnancy. CDR3 nucleotides: TGTGCCAGTAGTATAAGCCCCCGGGTGAGCAATCAGCCCCAGCATTTT. The encoded protein is CASSISPRVSNQPQHF.